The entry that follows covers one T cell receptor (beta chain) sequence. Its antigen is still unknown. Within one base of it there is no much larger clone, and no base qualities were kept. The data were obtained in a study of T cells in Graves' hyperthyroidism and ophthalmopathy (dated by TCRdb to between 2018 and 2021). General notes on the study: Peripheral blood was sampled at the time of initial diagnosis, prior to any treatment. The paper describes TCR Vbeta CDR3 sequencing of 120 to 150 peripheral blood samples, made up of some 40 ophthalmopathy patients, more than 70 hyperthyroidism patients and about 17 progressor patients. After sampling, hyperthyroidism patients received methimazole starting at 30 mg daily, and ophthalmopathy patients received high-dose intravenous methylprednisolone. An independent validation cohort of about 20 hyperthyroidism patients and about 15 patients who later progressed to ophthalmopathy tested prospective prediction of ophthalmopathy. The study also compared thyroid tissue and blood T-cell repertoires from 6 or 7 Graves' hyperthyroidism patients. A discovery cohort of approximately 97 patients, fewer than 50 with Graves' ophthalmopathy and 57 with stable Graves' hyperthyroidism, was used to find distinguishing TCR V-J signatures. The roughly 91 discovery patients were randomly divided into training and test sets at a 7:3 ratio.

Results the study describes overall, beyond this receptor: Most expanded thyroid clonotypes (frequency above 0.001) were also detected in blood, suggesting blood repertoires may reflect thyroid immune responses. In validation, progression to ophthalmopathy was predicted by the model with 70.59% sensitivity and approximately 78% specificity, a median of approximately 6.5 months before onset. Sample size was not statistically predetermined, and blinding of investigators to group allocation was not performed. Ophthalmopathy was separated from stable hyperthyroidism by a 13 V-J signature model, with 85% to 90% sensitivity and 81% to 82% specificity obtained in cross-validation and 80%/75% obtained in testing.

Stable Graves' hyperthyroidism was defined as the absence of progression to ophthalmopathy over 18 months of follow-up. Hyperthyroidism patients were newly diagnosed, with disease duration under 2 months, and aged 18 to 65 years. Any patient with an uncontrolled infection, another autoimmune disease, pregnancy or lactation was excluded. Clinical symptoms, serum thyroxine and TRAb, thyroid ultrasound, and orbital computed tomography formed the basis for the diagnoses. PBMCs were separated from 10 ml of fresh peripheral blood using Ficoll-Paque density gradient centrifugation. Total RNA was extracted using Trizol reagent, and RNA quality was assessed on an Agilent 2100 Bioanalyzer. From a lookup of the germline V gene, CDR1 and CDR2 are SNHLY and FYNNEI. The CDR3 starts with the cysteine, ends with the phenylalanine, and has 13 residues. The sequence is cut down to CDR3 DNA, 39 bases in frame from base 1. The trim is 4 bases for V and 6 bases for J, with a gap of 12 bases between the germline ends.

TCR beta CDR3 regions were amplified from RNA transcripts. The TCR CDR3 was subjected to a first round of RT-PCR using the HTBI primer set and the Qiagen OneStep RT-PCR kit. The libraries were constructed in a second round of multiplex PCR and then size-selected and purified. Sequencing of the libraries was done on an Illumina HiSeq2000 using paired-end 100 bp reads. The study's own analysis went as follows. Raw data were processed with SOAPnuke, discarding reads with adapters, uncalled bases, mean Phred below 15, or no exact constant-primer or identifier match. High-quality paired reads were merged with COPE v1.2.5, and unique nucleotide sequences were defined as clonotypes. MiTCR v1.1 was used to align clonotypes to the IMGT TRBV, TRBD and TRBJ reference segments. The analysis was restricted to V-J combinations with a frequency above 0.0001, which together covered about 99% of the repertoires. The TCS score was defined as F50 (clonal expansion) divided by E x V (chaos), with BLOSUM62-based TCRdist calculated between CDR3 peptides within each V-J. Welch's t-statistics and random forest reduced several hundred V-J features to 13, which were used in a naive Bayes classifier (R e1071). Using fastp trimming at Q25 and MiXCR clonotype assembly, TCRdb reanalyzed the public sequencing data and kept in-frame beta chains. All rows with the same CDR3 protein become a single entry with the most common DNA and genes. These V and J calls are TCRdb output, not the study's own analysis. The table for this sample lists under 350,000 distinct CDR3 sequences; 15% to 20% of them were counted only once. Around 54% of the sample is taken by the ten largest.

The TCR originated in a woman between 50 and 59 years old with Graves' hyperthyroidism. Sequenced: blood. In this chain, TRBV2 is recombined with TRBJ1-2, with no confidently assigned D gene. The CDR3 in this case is CASSAEGIHGYTF. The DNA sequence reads TGTGCCAGCAGTGCAGAGGGAATTCATGGCTACACCTTC.